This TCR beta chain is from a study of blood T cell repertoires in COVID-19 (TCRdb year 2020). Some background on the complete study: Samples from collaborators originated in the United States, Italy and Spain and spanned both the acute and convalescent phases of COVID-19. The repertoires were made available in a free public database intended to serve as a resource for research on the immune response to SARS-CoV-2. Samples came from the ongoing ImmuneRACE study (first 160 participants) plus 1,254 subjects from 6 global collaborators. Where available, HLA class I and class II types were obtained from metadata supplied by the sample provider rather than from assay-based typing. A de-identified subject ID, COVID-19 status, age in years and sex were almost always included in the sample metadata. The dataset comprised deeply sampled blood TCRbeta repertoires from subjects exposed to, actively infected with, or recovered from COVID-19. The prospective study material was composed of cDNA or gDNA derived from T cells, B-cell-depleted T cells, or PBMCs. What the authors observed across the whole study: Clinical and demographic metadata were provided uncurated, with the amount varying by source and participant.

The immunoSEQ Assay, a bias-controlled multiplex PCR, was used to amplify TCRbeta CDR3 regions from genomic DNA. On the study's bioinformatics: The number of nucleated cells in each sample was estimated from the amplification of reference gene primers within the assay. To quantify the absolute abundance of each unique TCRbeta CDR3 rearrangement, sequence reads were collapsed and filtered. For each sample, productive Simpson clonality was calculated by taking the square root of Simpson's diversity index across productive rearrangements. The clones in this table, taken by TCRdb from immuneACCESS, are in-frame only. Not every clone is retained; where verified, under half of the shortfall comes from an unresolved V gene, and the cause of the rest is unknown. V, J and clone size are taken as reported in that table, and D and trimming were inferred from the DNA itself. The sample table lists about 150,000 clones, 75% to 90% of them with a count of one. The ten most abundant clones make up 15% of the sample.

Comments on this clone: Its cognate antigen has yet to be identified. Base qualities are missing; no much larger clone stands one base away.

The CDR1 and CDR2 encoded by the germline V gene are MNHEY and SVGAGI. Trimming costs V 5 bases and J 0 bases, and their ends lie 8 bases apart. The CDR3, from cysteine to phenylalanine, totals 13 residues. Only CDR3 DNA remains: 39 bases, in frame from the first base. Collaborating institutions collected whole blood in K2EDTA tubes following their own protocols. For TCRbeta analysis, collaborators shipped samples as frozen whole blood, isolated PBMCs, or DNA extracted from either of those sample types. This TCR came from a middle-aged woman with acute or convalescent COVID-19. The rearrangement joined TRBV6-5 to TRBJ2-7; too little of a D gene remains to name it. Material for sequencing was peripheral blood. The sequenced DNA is TGTGCCAGCAGTCCCTCCTTCTCCTACGAGCAGTACTTC. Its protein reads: CASSPSFSYEQYF.